A single sample gave rise to the 5 T cell receptor beta chains below, sequenced in a study. TCRdb re-analysed the RT-PCR reads in MiXCR, keeping a single row per CDR3 protein. The sample includes approximately 720,000 distinct CDR3 sequences, approximately 14% of them seen just once. The sequencing input was memory CD4+ T cells from blood. The receptors shown here come from a female donor in good health, serving as a healthy control.

This clonotype was seen more than once but under ten times. CDR3 in amino acids: CASSQDWVGNSPLHF. The CDR3 region has the DNA TGCGCCAGCAGCCAAGACTGGGTCGGAAATTCACCCCTCCACTTT. J is TRBJ1-6 and V is TRBV4-3; D is unclear. The V and J ends lost 0 bases and 7 bases respectively, with 10 bases between them. This CDR3 contains 15 residues. Germline CDR1 and CDR2: LGHNA and YSLEER.

This chain links TRBV4-1 with TRBJ2-5; TRBD2 might be the D (6 bases). The V end lost 1 base, the J end lost 7 bases, and 16 bases lay between the germline ends. Germline CDR1 and CDR2: MGHRA and YSYEKL. The CDR3 spans 15 residues. CDR3 nucleotide sequence: TGCGCCAGCAGCCAAGTTGGGGGGTCTTACGGGACCCAGTACTTC. This codes for CASSQVGGSYGTQYF.

In this sample, this clonotype turned up many times. The chain carries TRBV6-6 and TRBJ2-1, with 13 positions matching TRBD2. Germline CDR1 MNHNY, CDR2 SVGAGI (reference sequence). Trimming at V came to 5 bases and at J to 8 bases, leaving 6 bases not matched to a gene. CDR3 size: 15 residues. The CDR3 region is CASSLGLAGLHEQFF. The CDR3 coding sequence is TGTGCCAGCAGTCTGGGACTAGCGGGACTACATGAGCAGTTCTTC.

This sequence joins TRBV10-3 and TRBJ1-3, with TRBD1 as a possible D gene (6 bases). Trimming took 8 bases from V and 0 from J, leaving 11 bases between them. Per germline, CDR1 ENHRY and CDR2 SYGVKD. The CDR3 loop spans 14 amino acids. The CDR3 nucleotides are TGTGCCATCGGCCGACAGGCCTCTGGAAACACCATATATTTT. Protein sequence: CAIGRQASGNTIYF.

This clonotype was detected once. The chain employs TRBV25-1 and TRBJ1-1, with a possible D match to TRBD1 (6 bases). The CDR3 consists of 15 residues. Germline values: CDR1 MGHDK, CDR2 SYGVNS. Trimming took off 5 bases at V and 2 bases at J, with 15 bases between the two ends. CDR3 residues: CASSKRGGGNTEAFF. The CDR3 coding sequence is TGTGCCAGCAGTAAAAGGGGGGGAGGAAACACTGAAGCTTTCTTT.